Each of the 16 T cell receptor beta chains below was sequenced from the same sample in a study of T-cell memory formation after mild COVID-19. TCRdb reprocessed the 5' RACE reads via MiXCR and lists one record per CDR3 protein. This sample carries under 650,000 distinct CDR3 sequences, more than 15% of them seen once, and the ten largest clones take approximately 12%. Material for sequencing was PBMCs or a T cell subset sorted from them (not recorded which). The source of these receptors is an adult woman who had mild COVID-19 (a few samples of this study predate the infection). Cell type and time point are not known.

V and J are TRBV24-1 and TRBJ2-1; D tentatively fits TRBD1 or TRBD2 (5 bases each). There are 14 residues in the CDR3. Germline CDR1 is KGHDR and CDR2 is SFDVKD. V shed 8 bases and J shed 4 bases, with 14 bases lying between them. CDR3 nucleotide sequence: TGTGCCACCATGGCCCAGGGACCTTACAATGAGCAGTTCTTC. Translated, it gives CATMAQGPYNEQFF.

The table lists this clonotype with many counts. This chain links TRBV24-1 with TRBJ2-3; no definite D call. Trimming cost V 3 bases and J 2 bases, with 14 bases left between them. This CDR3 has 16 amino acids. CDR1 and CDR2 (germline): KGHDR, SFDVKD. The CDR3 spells CATSDPLGPTTDTQYF. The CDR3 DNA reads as TGTGCCACCAGTGATCCATTAGGACCGACCACAGATACGCAGTATTTT.

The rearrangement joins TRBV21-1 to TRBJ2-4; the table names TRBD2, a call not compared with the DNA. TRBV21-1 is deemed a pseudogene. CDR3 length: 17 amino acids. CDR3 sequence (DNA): TGTGCCAGCAGGTCCAGCGGGGGGGTTCTAGCCAAAAACATTCAGTACTTC. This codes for CASRSSGGVLAKNIQYF.

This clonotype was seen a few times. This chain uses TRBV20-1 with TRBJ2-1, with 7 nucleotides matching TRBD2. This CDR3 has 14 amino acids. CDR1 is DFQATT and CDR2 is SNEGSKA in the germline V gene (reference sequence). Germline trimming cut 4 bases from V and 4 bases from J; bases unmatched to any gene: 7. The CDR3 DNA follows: TGCAGTGCTATCGCGGGAGAAAGTTACAATGAGCAGTTCTTC. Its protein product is CSAIAGESYNEQFF.

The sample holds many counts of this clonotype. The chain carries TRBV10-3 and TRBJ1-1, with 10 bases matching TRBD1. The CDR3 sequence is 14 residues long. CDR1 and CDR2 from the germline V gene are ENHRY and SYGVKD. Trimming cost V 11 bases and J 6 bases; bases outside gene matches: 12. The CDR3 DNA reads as TGTGCCGCCCAGACAGGGGGCGCGGGCGCTGAAGCTTTCTTT. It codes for CAAQTGGAGAEAFF.

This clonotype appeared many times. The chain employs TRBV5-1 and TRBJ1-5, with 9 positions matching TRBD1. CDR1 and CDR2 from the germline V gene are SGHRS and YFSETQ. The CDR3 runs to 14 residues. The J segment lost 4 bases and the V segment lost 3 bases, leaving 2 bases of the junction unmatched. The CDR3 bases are TGCGCCAGCAGCTCCGGACAGGGGAATCAGCCCCAGCATTTT. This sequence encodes CASSSGQGNQPQHF.

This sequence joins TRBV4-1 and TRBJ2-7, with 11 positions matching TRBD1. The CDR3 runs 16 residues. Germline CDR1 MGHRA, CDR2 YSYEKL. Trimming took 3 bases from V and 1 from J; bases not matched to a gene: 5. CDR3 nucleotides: TGCGCCAGCAGCCACCCGGGACAGGGGGTATCCTACGAGCAGTACTTC. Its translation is CASSHPGQGVSYEQYF.

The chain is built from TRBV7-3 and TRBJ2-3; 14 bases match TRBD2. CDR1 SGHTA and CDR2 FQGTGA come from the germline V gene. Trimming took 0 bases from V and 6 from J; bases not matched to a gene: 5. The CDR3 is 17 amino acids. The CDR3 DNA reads TGTGCCAGCAGCTTAACGACTAGCGGGAGGGCAGAGGATACGCAGTATTTT. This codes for CASSLTTSGRAEDTQYF.

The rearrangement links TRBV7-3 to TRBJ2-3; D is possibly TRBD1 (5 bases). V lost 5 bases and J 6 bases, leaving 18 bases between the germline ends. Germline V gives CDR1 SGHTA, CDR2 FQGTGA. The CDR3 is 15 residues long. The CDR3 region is CASSPSAGIGDTQYF. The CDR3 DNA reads TGTGCCAGCAGCCCCAGTGCAGGGATCGGGGATACGCAGTATTTT.

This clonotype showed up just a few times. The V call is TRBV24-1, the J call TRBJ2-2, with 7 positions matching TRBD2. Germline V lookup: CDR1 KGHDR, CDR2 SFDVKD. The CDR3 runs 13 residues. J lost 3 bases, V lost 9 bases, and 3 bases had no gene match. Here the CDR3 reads CATGGVDTGELFF. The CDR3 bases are TGTGCCACCGGGGGGGTCGACACCGGGGAGCTGTTTTTT.

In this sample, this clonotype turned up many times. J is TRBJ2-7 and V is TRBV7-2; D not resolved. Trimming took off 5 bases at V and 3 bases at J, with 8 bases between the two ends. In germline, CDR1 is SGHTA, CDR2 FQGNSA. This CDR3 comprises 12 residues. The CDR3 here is CASSPTYYEQYF. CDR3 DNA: TGTGCCAGCAGCCCAACCTACTACGAGCAGTACTTC.

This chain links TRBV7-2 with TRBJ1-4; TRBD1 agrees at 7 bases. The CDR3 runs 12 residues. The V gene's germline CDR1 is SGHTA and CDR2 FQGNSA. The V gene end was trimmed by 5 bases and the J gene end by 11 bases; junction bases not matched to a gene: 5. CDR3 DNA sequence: TGTGCCAGCAGCCCAGGGGGGCATAAACTGTTTTTT. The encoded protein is CASSPGGHKLFF. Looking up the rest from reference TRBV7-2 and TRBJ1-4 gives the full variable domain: GAGVSQSPSNKVTEKGKDVELRCDPISGHTALYWYRQSLGQGLEFLIYFQGNSAPDKSGLPSDRFSAERTGGSVSTLTIQRTQQEDSAVYLCASSPGGHKLFFGSGTQLSVL.

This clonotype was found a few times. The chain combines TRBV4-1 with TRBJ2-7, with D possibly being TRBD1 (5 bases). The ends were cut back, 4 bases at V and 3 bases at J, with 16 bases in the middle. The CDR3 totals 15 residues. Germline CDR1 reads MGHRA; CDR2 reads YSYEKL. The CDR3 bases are TGCGCCAGCAGCCTTGATCCAGGGCTAAACTACGAGCAGTACTTC. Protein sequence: CASSLDPGLNYEQYF.

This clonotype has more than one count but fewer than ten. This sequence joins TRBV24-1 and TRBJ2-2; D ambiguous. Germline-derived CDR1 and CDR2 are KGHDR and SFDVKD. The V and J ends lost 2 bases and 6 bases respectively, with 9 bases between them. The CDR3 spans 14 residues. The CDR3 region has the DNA TGTGCCACCAGTGATTGGATCCTGCCCGGGGAGCTGTTTTTT. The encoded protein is CATSDWILPGELFF.

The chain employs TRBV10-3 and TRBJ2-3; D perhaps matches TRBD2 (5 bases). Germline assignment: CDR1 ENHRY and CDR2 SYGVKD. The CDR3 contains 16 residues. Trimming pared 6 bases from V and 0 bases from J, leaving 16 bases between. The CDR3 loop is CAIRERLQSSTDTQYF. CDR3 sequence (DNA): TGTGCCATCAGGGAGCGGCTACAATCTAGCACAGATACGCAGTATTTT.

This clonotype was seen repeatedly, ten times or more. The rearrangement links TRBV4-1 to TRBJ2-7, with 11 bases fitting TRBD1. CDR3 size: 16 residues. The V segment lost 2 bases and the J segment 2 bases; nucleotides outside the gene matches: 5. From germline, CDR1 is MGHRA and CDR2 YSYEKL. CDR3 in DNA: TGCGCCAGCAGCCAACCAGGGACAGGGGGAGCCTACGAGCAGTACTTC. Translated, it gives CASSQPGTGGAYEQYF.